The rows below give T cell receptor beta chains drawn from one sample of a study of T cell responses to AZD1222 COVID-19 vaccine. TCRdb keeps only in-frame clones here, not all; method: immunoSEQ multiplex PCR. The sample yields about 100,000 clones, about 87% seen once. Material: peripheral blood, obtained on day 0 of AZD1222 vaccination. The receptors derive from an adult in good health. The CDR3 runs from the conserved cysteine through the conserved F or W. Fields, in order: J gene, D gene, clone size, V gene, CDR3 DNA, CDR3 protein. The D gene is left open where the match is weak. Only part of the rows carry a size: once, few, many, or a class if the clone is expanded.

>TRBJ2-7|TRBD1|.|TRBV29-1
TGCAGCGCCAGACAGGGCTCCTACGAGCAGTACTTC
CSARQGSYEQYF
>TRBJ1-4|.|few|TRBV7-9
TGTGCCAGCAGCCCCTGGGAGGGTTTAGGCGAAAAACTGTTTTTT
CASSPWEGLGEKLFF
>TRBJ1-2|.|.|TRBV29-1
TGCAGCGTCCTTCCAAGAACCTATGGCTACACCTTC
CSVLPRTYGYTF
>TRBJ2-2|.|once|TRBV5-5
TGTGCCAGCAACGGATTTGGGCGCCGGGAGCTGTTTTTT
CASNGFGRRELFF
>TRBJ2-4|TRBD1|.|TRBV11-2
TGTGCCAGCAGCTTAGATCGGGGACAGGGTCACATTCAGTACTTC
CASSLDRGQGHIQYF
>TRBJ2-1|TRBD2|.|TRBV28
TGTGCCAGCAGTTTATTGGGACTAGCGGGAGGAGGAGGGGGGCCTAATGAGCAGTTCTTC
CASSLLGLAGGGGGPNEQFF
>TRBJ1-4|TRBD1|.|TRBV2
TGTGCCAGTGTACCGGGACAGGGAGCCTATGAAAAACTGTTTTTT
CASVPGQGAYEKLFF
>TRBJ2-7|TRBD1|.|TRBV5-1
TGCGCCAGCAGCCCGGGACAGGGCTCCTACGAGCAGTACTTC
CASSPGQGSYEQYF
>TRBJ2-1|.|.|TRBV11-2
TGTGCCAGCAGCTTAGATGCTCGAATTGAGCAGTTCTTC
CASSLDARIEQFF
>TRBJ2-5|TRBD2|few|TRBV6-5
TGTGCCAGCAGTTACTCCGCAGGCCTAGCGGGAGAGGGGCCGTACTTC
CASSYSAGLAGEGPYF
>TRBJ2-7|.|.|TRBV10-1
TGCGCCAGCAGTGATTATAGGCTCCCGTCCTACGAGCAGTACTTC
CASSDYRLPSYEQYF
>TRBJ1-1|.|.|TRBV4-1
TGCGCCAGCAGCCAATCGGGGATAATGAACACTGAAGCTTTCTTT
CASSQSGIMNTEAFF
>TRBJ2-1|.|.|TRBV5-1
TGCGCCAGCAGCGTATGGGCCGGGACGGATTACAATGAGCAGTTCTTC
CASSVWAGTDYNEQFF
>TRBJ1-5|.|.|TRBV4-1
TGCGCCAGCAGCCAAGCTCCCCGGGGAGCTAGCAATCAGCCCCAGCATTTT
CASSQAPRGASNQPQHF
>TRBJ2-1|.|.|TRBV28
TGTGCCAGCAGTTTCGTCCCGGTCTCCTACAATGAGCAGTTCTTC
CASSFVPVSYNEQFF
>TRBJ2-7|.|.|TRBV6-2/TRBV6-3
TGTGCCAGCAGTCACTCCTACGAGCAGTACTTC
CASSHSYEQYF
>TRBJ1-6|.|.|TRBV24-1
TGTGCCACCACCTCCCCCCCCGGGCCCCGAATCCACTTT
CATTSPPGPRIHF
>TRBJ1-1|.|.|TRBV18
TGTGCCAGCTCACCACTTGGCCCGTCTGGGCCGCAGACCTTAACGGAAGCTTTCTTT
CASSPLGPSGPQTLTEAFF
>TRBJ2-7|.|.|TRBV29-1
TGCAGCGTTGAGGACCGGTTCTACGAGCAGTACTTC
CSVEDRFYEQYF
>TRBJ2-7|.|.|TRBV6-5
TGTGCCAGTGTCCTCCCCGGGGCACGGATTTACGAGCAGTACTTC
CASVLPGARIYEQYF
>TRBJ2-7|.|once|TRBV19
TGTGCCAGTGGGTCCGGGGGGCTGCCGGGAGAGCAGTACTTC
CASGSGGLPGEQYF
>TRBJ1-1|.|.|TRBV11-2
TGTGCCAGCAGCTTGGACAGCGCGAACACTGAAGCTTTCTTT
CASSLDSANTEAFF
>TRBJ1-2|.|.|TRBV3-1/TRBV3-2
TGTGCCAGCAGCCAATTATGGGACACCTTTAACTATGGCTACACCTTC
CASSQLWDTFNYGYTF
>TRBJ1-5|TRBD1|.|TRBV12-5
TGTGCTAGTGGTTTAGGGGGCCAGGGCAATCAGCCCCAGCATTTT
CASGLGGQGNQPQHF
>TRBJ1-2|.|.|TRBV2
TGTGCCAGCAGGGCCTTTGGAGGAGGCTACACCTTC
CASRAFGGGYTF
>TRBJ1-5|.|.|TRBV6-5
TGTGCCAGCAGTCCATCGGACCTTCTCCAACCCCAGCATTTT
CASSPSDLLQPQHF